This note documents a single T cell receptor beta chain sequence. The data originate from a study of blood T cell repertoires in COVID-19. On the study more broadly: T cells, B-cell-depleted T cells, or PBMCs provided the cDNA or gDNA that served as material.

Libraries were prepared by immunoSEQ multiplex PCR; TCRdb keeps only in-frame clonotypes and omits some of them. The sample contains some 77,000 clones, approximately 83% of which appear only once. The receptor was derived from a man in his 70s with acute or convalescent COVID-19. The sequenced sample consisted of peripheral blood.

CDR3 nucleotides: TGTGCCAGCACCCTGACGGGCTATGGCTACACCTTC. This gives the protein CASTLTGYGYTF. The chain couples TRBV28 to TRBJ1-2, with D hard to call. V shed 7 bases and J shed 4 bases, with 10 bases lying between them. The germline V gene encodes CDR1 MDHEN and CDR2 SYDVKM. This CDR3 has 12 amino acids.